The 26 T cell receptor beta chains in this list originate from one sample, sequenced in a study of T cell clonality in common variable immunodeficiency. Sequencing used immunoSEQ multiplex PCR; TCRdb keeps in-frame clones, though not all of them. Sampling found around 39,000 clones, none seen once. Sequencing was carried out using peripheral blood mononuclear cells. The receptors derive from a person between 18 and 70 years old in good health.

This clone was detected many times. CDR3 bases read: TGCAGTGCTACATCTAGCGTAGATACG. This gives the protein CSATSSVDT. The complete CDR3 reads CSATSSVDTQYF. The chain joins TRBV20-1 to TRBJ2-3, with D possibly matching TRBD2 (6 bases). The read comes to an end 3 residues before the CDR3 does, leaving the germline J gene to fill in the end. Per the germline V gene, CDR1 is DFQATT and CDR2 is SNEGSKA (reference sequence). The germline V and J ends were trimmed by 4 bases and 5 bases, with 10 bases remaining between them. This CDR3 region has 12 residues.

This clone was observed many times. The covered CDR3 bases are TGTGCCAGCAGTGGACTAGCGGGGGGCTCCTACGAG. Residues: CASSGLAGGSYE. The entire CDR3 is CASSGLAGGSYEQYF. This chain joins TRBV6-2 or TRBV6-3 and TRBJ2-7, with 14 bases fitting TRBD2. The read ends 3 residues shy of where the CDR3 ends; the end is completed using the germline J gene. This CDR3 region has 15 residues. Germline-derived CDR1 and CDR2 are MNHEY and SVGEGT. The trim removed 5 bases at V and 0 bases at J, leaving 0 bases unmatched.

This clone showed up many times. The read halts 3 residues ahead of the CDR3 end, with the missing end drawn from the germline J gene. The chain combines TRBV7-8 with TRBJ1-6, with 9 nucleotides matching TRBD1. The CDR3 extends over 15 amino acids. CDR1 SGHVS and CDR2 FQNEAQ come from the germline V gene. The trim removed 2 bases at V and 9 bases at J, leaving 5 bases unmatched. The covered CDR3 bases are TGTGCCAGCAGCTTAAGGGGACAGGGTAGTTCACCC. Encoded protein: CASSLRGQGSSP. The full CDR3 reads CASSLRGQGSSPLHF.

This clone was detected many times. The sequenced fragment ends 3 residues before the CDR3 boundary, so the rest is inferred from the germline J gene. This chain uses TRBV19 with TRBJ2-5; 7 bases map to TRBD1. Germline V gene sequence: CDR1 LNHDA, CDR2 SQIVND (reference sequence). The length of the CDR3 is 18 residues. With 0 bases clipped from V and 2 bases from J, the junction kept 12 bases outside the gene matches. The CDR3 is CASSIDNSGTARQETQYF. The part of the CDR3 DNA that was read is TGTGCCAGTAGTATAGATAATTCAGGGACAGCTAGACAAGAGACC.

Many counts were recorded for this clone. The CDR3 sequence: CASSPGQGLSSPLFF. The DNA read from the CDR3 is TGCGCCAGCAGCCCAGGACAGGGTTTAAGTTCACCG. The chain is built from TRBV5-1 and TRBJ2-2; 8 bases line up with TRBD1. The CDR3 goes on 3 residues after the read ends, and that part is filled in from the germline J gene. The CDR3 spans 15 residues. CDR1 and CDR2 (germline): SGHRS, YFSETQ.

The table lists this clone with many counts. The read comes to an end 3 residues before the CDR3 does, leaving the germline J gene to fill in the end. The rearrangement links TRBV29-1 to TRBJ2-5; 8 bases line up with TRBD2. Germline assignment: CDR1 SQVTM and CDR2 ANQGSEA. The CDR3 extends over 14 amino acids. Germline trimming cut 6 bases from V and 7 bases from J; bases unmatched to any gene: 13. The DNA read from the CDR3 is TGCAGCGTATCCGGGACTAGGGAAGGGGGGACC. The encoded protein is CSVSGTREGGT. The whole CDR3 reads CSVSGTREGGTQYF.

This clone was detected ten times or more. The read ends 3 residues shy of where the CDR3 ends; the end is completed using the germline J gene. The chain links TRBV5-1 to TRBJ2-5; tentatively, D is TRBD1 (6 bases). This CDR3 comprises 16 residues. In germline, CDR1 is SGHRS, CDR2 YFSETQ. With 0 bases removed from V and 3 bases from J, the gap between germline ends came to 15 bases. The part of the CDR3 DNA that was read is TGCGCCAGCAGCTTGGGGTTGTTAGGGGGAGAAGAGACC. This translates into CASSLGLLGGEET. The whole CDR3 sequence reads CASSLGLLGGEETQYF. Complete variable domain (other parts from reference TRBV5-1 and TRBJ2-5): KAGVTQTPRYLIKTRGQQVTLSCSPISGHRSVSWYQQTPGQGLQFLFEYFSETQRNKGNFPGRFSGRQFSNSRSEMNVSTLELGDSALYLCASSLGLLGGEETQYFGPGTRLLVL.

This clone has at least ten counts. The missing CDR3 end, 3 residues past where the read stops, is filled in from the germline J gene. V gene TRBV7-9 combines with J gene TRBJ1-2, with 7 positions matching TRBD1. Per germline, CDR1 SEHNR and CDR2 FQNEAQ (reference sequence). V dropped 5 bases and J dropped 6; count of bases not matched to a gene: 9. The CDR3 spans 14 residues. CDR3 bases read: TGTGCCAGCAGCCGGTCCGACCAGGGGGATGGC. As protein: CASSRSDQGDG. The CDR3 as a whole reads CASSRSDQGDGYTF. Combining the CDR3 with reference TRBV7-9 and TRBJ1-2 gives the whole variable domain DTGVSQNPRHKITKRGQNVTFRCDPISEHNRLYWYRQTLGQGPEFLTYFQNEAQLEKSRLLSDRFSAERPKGSFSTLEIQRTEQGDSAMYLCASSRSDQGDGYTFGSGTRLTVV.

This clone was seen many times. The read ends 3 residues shy of where the CDR3 ends; the end is completed using the germline J gene. This chain uses TRBV5-6 with TRBJ2-2; D may be TRBD1 (5 bases). From germline, CDR1 is SGHDT and CDR2 YYEEEE. The CDR3 contains 14 residues. Incomplete CDR3 DNA: TGTGCCAGCGCAGGGTTTGCAACTAATGAAAAG. Amino acids: CASAGFATNEK. The whole CDR3 protein reads CASAGFATNEKLFF.

In its sample, this clone was seen many times. The read falls 3 residues short of the CDR3 end, and the missing part is taken from the germline J gene. The rearrangement uses TRBV19 and TRBJ2-5; 14 bases fit TRBD2. Germline CDR1 is LNHDA and CDR2 is SQIVND (reference sequence). Trimming at V came to 5 bases and at J to 5 bases, leaving 7 bases not matched to a gene. CDR3 size: 16 residues. The chain's CDR3 is CASSWGLAGDLETQYF. The sequenced CDR3 bases are TGTGCCAGTAGTTGGGGACTAGCGGGAGATCTGGAGACC.

This clone was observed a few times. The read gets to within 3 residues of the CDR3 end, and the germline J gene fills in the rest. The sample has other DNA sequences that encode this CDR3 too. V and J are TRBV6-1 and TRBJ2-7; the D gene is possibly TRBD2 (5 bases). Germline V gives CDR1 MNHNS, CDR2 SASEGT. CDR3 length equals 15 residues. V dropped 3 bases and J dropped 3 bases, with 15 bases sitting between them. The DNA read from the CDR3 is TGTGCCAGCAGTGAGCTAGGAGGTGGACTCTACGAG. Translating it yields CASSELGGGLYE. The complete CDR3 protein is CASSELGGGLYEQYF.

Points on this clone: The read ends 3 residues before the CDR3 terminus; that terminus is restored from the germline J gene. This chain joins TRBV7-9 and TRBJ1-1; tentatively, D is TRBD1 (5 bases). Germline CDR1 SEHNR, CDR2 FQNEAQ (reference sequence). The CDR3 has 12 amino acids. This CDR3 reads CASSQGGETAFF. The sequenced part of the CDR3 DNA is TGTGCCAGCAGCCAAGGAGGGGAGACC.

On this clone itself: The CDR3 goes on 3 residues after the read ends, and that part is filled in from the germline J gene. V gene TRBV20-1 combines with J gene TRBJ2-3, with 10 bases fitting TRBD2. This CDR3 region has 15 residues. Germline assignment: CDR1 DFQATT and CDR2 SNEGSKA (reference sequence). The trim removed 6 bases at V and 3 bases at J, leaving 9 bases unmatched. CDR3 DNA, as far as it was read: TGCAGTGCACACCCCGGGACTAGCGTGACAGATACG. It specifies CSAHPGTSVTDT. Given in full, the CDR3 is CSAHPGTSVTDTQYF.

Ten or more counts support this clone. With the read ending 3 residues before the CDR3 end, the germline J gene is used to fill in that end. The V call is TRBV6-1, the J call TRBJ1-1; no clear D gene. The CDR3 covers 13 residues. Germline lookup yields CDR1 MNHNS and CDR2 SASEGT. The sequenced CDR3 bases are TGTGCCAGCAGTGAACCTCGCGGGGTAGAA. It encodes CASSEPRGVE. The whole CDR3 reads CASSEPRGVEAFF.

This clone has more than one count but fewer than ten. Read data end 3 residues before the CDR3 end; the end is taken from the germline J gene. V usage is TRBV19 and J usage is TRBJ2-3, with 11 bases aligning to TRBD1. Trimming cost V 9 bases and J 1 base; bases outside gene matches: 6. Germline-derived CDR1 and CDR2 are LNHDA and SQIVND (reference sequence). This CDR3 is 15 amino acids long. CDR3 region: CASKGTGGGTDTQYF. CDR3 DNA (partial): TGTGCCAGCAAAGGGACAGGGGGTGGCACAGATACG.

Many counts were recorded for this clone. The CDR3 is cut off 3 residues early in the read; its end comes from the germline J gene. The chain combines TRBV10-1 with TRBJ1-1; D ambiguous. The CDR3 sequence is 15 residues long. Germline V gene sequence: CDR1 WNHNN, CDR2 SYGVQD (reference sequence). The CDR3 loop is CASSESMARNSIAFF. The CDR3 bases that were read are TGCGCCAGCAGTGAGTCGATGGCCAGGAATTCTATC.

This clone is categorized as medium-sized. The read falls 3 residues short of the CDR3 end, and the missing part is taken from the germline J gene. V is TRBV20-1 and J is TRBJ2-3; the match to TRBD2 covers 11 bases. V lost 4 bases, J lost 2 bases, and 11 bases stayed unmatched. Germline CDR1 is DFQATT and CDR2 is SNEGSKA (reference sequence). This CDR3 spans 17 amino acids. The CDR3 loop reads CSANTIASGGNTDTQYF. CDR3 DNA, as far as it was read: TGCAGTGCTAATACGATTGCTAGCGGGGGGAACACAGATACG.

This clone was picked up a small number of times. One base away lies a much larger clone, so this may be a sequencing read error. The read ends 3 residues shy of where the CDR3 ends; the end is completed using the germline J gene. The chain has TRBV18 and TRBJ2-2, with D hard to call. CDR1 and CDR2 (germline): KGHSH, LQKENI. CDR3 length equals 14 residues. The CDR3 DNA, read in part, is TGTGCCAGCTCACCACGAACGGAGCGCGAAAAG. This translates into CASSPRTEREK. The full CDR3 is CASSPRTEREKLFF. Supplemented by reference TRBV18 and TRBJ2-2, the full variable domain reads NAGVMQNPRHLVRRRGQEARLRCSPMKGHSHVYWYRQLPEEGLKFMVYLQKENIIDESGMPKERFSAEFPKEGPSILRIQQVVRGDSAAYFCASSPRTEREKLFFGEGSRLTVL.

Many counts were recorded for this clone. The read ends 3 residues early relative to the CDR3; the germline J gene fills the gap. This sequence joins TRBV28 and TRBJ2-7; no firm D call. V was pared by 3 bases and J by 6 bases, with 6 bases between. Germline V gene data show CDR1 as MDHEN and CDR2 as SYDVKM. This CDR3 region has 11 residues. The CDR3 spells CASSFQGEQYF. Incomplete CDR3 DNA: TGTGCCAGCAGTTTTCAAGGCGAG.

Note on this clone: The CDR3 is cut off 3 residues early in the read; its end comes from the germline J gene. The chain has TRBV5-1 and TRBJ1-1, with 9 positions matching TRBD1. Germline V CDR1 and CDR2: SGHRS, YFSETQ. This CDR3 contains 13 residues. CDR3 region: CASSLYRGLRAFF. The DNA read from the CDR3 is TGCGCCAGCAGCTTATACAGGGGGCTGCGA.

This clone has a count of ten or more. Incomplete CDR3 DNA: TGTGCCACCAGCAGAGATCGCGACAGGGGGGGAAAA. This encodes CATSRDRDRGGK. The whole CDR3 is CATSRDRDRGGKLFF. The chain links TRBV15 to TRBJ1-4, with 9 positions matching TRBD1. Read sequence stops 3 residues before the CDR3 end, and the germline J gene provides the missing end. Germline CDR1 is LNHNV and CDR2 is YYDKDF (reference sequence). This CDR3 has 15 amino acids. The ends lost 0 bases at V and 10 bases at J; junction bases unmatched: 6.

Comment on this clone: The CDR3 extends 3 residues past the end of the read, so its final part is completed from the germline J gene. The V gene is TRBV7-6, the J gene TRBJ2-3; D assignment may be TRBD1 or TRBD2 (5 bases each). Germline CDR1 SGHVS, CDR2 FNYEAQ. The CDR3 totals 15 residues. CDR3 loop: CASSLRRARGETQYF. The sequenced CDR3 bases are TGTGCCAGCAGCTTAAGACGAGCGAGAGGGGAGACG.

This clone was found a few times. The sequenced fragment ends 3 residues before the CDR3 boundary, so the rest is inferred from the germline J gene. This chain joins TRBV30 and TRBJ1-1; D is uncertain. This CDR3 has 16 amino acids. Germline V gene lookup returns CDR1 GTSNPN and CDR2 SVGIG (reference sequence). The DNA read from the CDR3 is TGTGCCTGGAGTGCCCCGAGGGCGGGAGGTTACAATGAG. It translates to CAWSAPRAGGYNE. The full CDR3 protein is CAWSAPRAGGYNEAFF.

In this sample, this clone turned up many times. The read is 3 residues too short to cover the CDR3 end, so that end is filled in from the germline J gene. The rearrangement uses TRBV27 and TRBJ1-5; 9 nucleotides line up with TRBD1. V was pared by 6 bases and J by 5 bases, with 11 bases of the junction left unmatched. The CDR3 extends over 16 amino acids. The germline V gene encodes CDR1 MNHEY and CDR2 SMNVEV (reference sequence). The CDR3 bases that were read are TGTGCCAGCAGAGACAGGGGGTATTTGTTTGATCAGCCC. Translation gives CASRDRGYLFDQP. Given in full, the CDR3 is CASRDRGYLFDQPQHF.

Notes on this clone: From the germline J gene comes the end of the CDR3, since the read stops 3 residues before it. The genes are TRBV11-2 and TRBJ1-3; 7 bases match TRBD1. Germline assignment: CDR1 SGHAT and CDR2 FQNNGV. The J segment lost 4 bases and the V segment lost 3 bases, leaving 6 bases of the junction unmatched. CDR3 length: 15 amino acids. The CDR3 loop is CASSLARGQGNTIYF. The covered CDR3 bases are TGTGCCAGCAGCTTGGCGAGGGGGCAAGGAAACACC.

This clone was seen ten or more times. Sequencing ends 3 residues short of the CDR3 end; the germline J gene provides the rest. The chain uses TRBV5-6 and TRBJ1-2; D call uncertain. The CDR3 runs to 14 residues. Between the trimmed V and J ends, which lost 2 bases and 5 bases, there was a span of 13 bases. Germline V CDR1 and CDR2: SGHDT, YYEEEE. The sequenced part of the CDR3 DNA is TGTGCCAGCAGCTTACGAGGGAGCGGTTATGGC. Amino acids: CASSLRGSGYG. In full, the CDR3 is CASSLRGSGYGYTF.